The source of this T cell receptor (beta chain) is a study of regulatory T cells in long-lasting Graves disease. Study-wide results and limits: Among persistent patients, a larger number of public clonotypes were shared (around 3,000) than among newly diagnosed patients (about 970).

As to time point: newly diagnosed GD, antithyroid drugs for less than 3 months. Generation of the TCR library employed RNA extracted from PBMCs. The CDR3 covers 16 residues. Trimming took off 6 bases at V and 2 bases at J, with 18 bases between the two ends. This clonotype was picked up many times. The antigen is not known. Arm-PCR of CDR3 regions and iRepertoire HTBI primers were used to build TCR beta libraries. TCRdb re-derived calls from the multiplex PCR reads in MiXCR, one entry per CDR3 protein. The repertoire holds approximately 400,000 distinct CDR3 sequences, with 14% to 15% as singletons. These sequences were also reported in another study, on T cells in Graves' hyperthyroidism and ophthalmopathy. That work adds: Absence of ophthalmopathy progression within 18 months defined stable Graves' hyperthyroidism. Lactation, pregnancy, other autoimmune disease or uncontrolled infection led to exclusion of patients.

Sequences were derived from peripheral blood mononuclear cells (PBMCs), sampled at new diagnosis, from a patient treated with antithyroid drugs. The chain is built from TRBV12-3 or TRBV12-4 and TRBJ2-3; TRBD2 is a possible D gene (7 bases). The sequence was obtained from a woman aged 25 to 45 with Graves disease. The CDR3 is CASSLGGVFITDTQYF. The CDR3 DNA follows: TGTGCCAGCAGCCTAGGGGGGGTTTTTATCACAGATACGCAGTATTTT.